These T cell receptor beta chains were read from a single sample in a study of shared clonotypes between healthy human individuals. Only in-frame clones appear in the TCRdb table, and some are missing; sequencing was by immunoSEQ multiplex PCR. The repertoire consists of about 1 million clones, with about 84% occurring once and the leading ten covering roughly 0.56%. Material for sequencing was memory CD4+ T cells from PBMCs. The receptors shown here come from a man younger than 35 in good health. Some clones in this sample may be carry-over from other donors' samples. Both conserved end residues are part of each CDR3. The D gene is left open where the match is weak. The size field is filled for only some rows; it gives once, few, many or a size class.

>.|TRBV11-2|.|TRBJ2-3
CASSLNGRSAGTDTQYF
TGTGCCAGCAGCTTAAATGGAAGGTCGGCGGGCACAGATACGCAGTATTTT
>once|TRBV9|.|TRBJ2-1
CASSVASLNEQFF
TGTGCCAGCAGTGTGGCTTCACTCAATGAGCAGTTCTTC
>.|TRBV2|TRBD1|TRBJ2-7
CASRPDRDEQYF
TGTGCCAGCAGGCCGGACAGGGACGAGCAGTACTTC
>.|TRBV5-4|.|TRBJ1-2
CASSLRDGGRVNYGYTF
TGTGCCAGCAGCCTCCGGGACGGCGGGCGGGTTAACTATGGCTACACCTTC
>.|TRBV7-8|.|TRBJ1-2
CASSISPQGSYGYTF
TGTGCCAGCAGCATAAGCCCCCAGGGGAGCTATGGCTACACCTTC
>.|TRBV28|.|TRBJ2-3
CASSSSTGLSSRWAQYF
TGTGCCAGCAGTTCCTCAACAGGTTTGAGTTCCCGTTGGGCGCAGTATTTT
>.|TRBV28|TRBD2|TRBJ2-7
CASETSGKIYEQYF
TGTGCCAGCGAGACTAGCGGGAAGATCTACGAGCAGTACTTC
>few|TRBV29-1|TRBD1|TRBJ1-1
CSGGQGNTEAFF
TGCAGCGGTGGACAGGGGAACACTGAAGCTTTCTTT
>few|TRBV11-2|TRBD2|TRBJ2-5
CASIPWVGAGVPETQYF
TGTGCCAGCATCCCCTGGGTCGGGGCGGGAGTACCAGAGACCCAGTACTTC
>few|TRBV6-5|.|TRBJ1-2
CASSRTRDYGYTF
TGTGCCAGCAGCCGAACGAGGGACTATGGCTACACCTTC
>once|TRBV18|.|TRBJ2-1
CASSPGQPYNEQFF
TGTGCCAGCTCACCAGGACAGCCCTACAATGAGCAGTTCTTC